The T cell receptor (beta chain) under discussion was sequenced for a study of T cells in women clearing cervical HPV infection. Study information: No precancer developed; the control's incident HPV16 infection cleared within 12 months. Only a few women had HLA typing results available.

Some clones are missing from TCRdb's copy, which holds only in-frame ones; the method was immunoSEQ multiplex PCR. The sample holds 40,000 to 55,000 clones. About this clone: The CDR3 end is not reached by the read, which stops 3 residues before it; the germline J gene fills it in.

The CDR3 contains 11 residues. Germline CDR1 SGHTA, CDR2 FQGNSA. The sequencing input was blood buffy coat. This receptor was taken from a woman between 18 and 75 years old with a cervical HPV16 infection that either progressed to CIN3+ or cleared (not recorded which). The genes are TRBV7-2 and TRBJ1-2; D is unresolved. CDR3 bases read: TGTGCCAGCAGCTTTGCAGGAGGC. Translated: CASSFAGG. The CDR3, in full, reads CASSFAGGYTF.